Detailed here is one TCR beta chain. This receptor's antigen is unknown. No base-level quality is on record; no much larger clone is a single base apart. The data are from a study of early T cells in non-severe SARS-CoV-2 infection (dated by TCRdb to the early 2020s). Looking at the study overall: Because TCR sequencing relied on bulk RNA taken from unsorted whole blood, pairing of alpha and beta chains was not possible. Overall study results and their limits: VDJdb matching was skewed toward anti-spike CD8 responses and likely underestimated virus-specific expansions by missing private and CD4 specificities.

Between the V and J ends, shortened by 4 bases and 3 bases respectively, the junction contains 25 bases. Measured from the cysteine to the phenylalanine, the CDR3 is 19 residues long. The kept DNA is CDR3 alone, 57 bases in frame from the first base. Reading the germline V gene gives CDR1 MNHNS and CDR2 SASEGT. This was a case-control study nested in a cohort of healthcare workers in London, UK, who had nasopharyngeal swab PCR tests and blood samples taken every week. Healthcare workers were recruited between 23 and 31 March 2020, during the week of the UK lockdown, and were followed weekly for up to about 15 weeks. The library was produced with 5' RACE. Sequencing took place on a NextSeq 500. Unique molecular identifiers were attached to individual cDNA molecules in the TCR library protocol so that sequencing error and PCR bias could be corrected. Sequencing covered both TCR alpha and beta chains, and within each sample the abundances of alpha and beta sequences were tightly co-correlated. The study's processing was this. V gene, J gene and CDR3 annotation of TCR sequences was performed with Decombinator V4. TCRs were defined as expanded if a significant change between any two time points was detected under a Poisson model with p below 0.0001. TCR abundances were normalised to the total number of TCRs sequenced per sample and were expressed as counts per million. MAIT TCRs were defined by TRAV1-2 paired with TRAJ12, TRAJ20 or TRAJ33, and iNKT TCRs by TRAV10 paired with TRAJ18. VDJdb, accessed 1 November 2021, was searched for CMV, EBV and SARS-CoV-2 annotated TCRs, excluding TCRs annotated for multiple antigens. TCRdb reprocessing: public reads trimmed at Q25 with fastp, clones called with MiXCR, in-frame beta chains kept. Here each entry gathers all rows of one CDR3 protein and keeps the most common genes and DNA. TCRdb's processing, not the authors', yielded these V and J calls. Within this sample are 45,000 to 75,000 distinct CDR3 sequences, with 10% to 15% of them counted one time only. Around 4.7% of the sample is held by the ten biggest clonotypes.

Recombination linked TRBV6-1 to TRBJ1-5, with a tentative D gene TRBD1 over 5 matching bases. This TCR was recovered from an adult who was a healthcare worker with PCR-confirmed SARS-CoV-2 infection or an uninfected control (not recorded which). The sequenced sample consisted of whole blood. The CDR3 amino acid sequence is: CASSANPGKDGGLNQPQHF. The nucleotide sequence reads as follows: TGTGCCAGCAGTGCAAACCCGGGGAAGGACGGGGGACTCAATCAGCCCCAGCATTTT.